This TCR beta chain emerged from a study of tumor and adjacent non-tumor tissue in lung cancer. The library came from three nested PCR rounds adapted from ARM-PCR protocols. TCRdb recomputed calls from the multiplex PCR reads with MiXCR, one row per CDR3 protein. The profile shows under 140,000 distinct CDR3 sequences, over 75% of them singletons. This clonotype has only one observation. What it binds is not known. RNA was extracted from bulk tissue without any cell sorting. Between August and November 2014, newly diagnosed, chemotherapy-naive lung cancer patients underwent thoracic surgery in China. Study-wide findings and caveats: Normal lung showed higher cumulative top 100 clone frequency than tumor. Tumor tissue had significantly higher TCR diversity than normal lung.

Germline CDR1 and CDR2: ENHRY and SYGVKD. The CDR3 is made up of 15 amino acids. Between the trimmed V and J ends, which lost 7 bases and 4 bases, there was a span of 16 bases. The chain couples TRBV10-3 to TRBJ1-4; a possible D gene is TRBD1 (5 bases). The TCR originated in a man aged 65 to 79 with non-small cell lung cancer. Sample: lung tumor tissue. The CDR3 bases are TGTGCCATCATTGATCGGGGCGGGTATAATGAAAAACTGTTTTTT. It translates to CAIIDRGGYNEKLFF.